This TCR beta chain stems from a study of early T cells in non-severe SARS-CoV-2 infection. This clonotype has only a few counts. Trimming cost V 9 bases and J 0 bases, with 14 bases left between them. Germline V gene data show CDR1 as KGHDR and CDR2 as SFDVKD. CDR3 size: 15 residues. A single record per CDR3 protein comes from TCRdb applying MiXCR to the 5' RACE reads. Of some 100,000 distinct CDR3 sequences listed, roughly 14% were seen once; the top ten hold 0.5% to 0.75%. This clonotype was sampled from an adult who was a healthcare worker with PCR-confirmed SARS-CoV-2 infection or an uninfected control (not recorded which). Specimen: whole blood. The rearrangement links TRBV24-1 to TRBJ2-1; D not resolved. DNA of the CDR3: TGTGCCACCGCTGACGCCTACCACTCCTACAATGAGCAGTTCTTC. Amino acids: CATADAYHSYNEQFF.